Listed here are 3 T cell receptor beta chains from one sample, sequenced in a study of T cell changes during pregnancy in multiple sclerosis. The table came from immunoSEQ multiplex PCR; TCRdb's copy has only in-frame clones and leaves some out. The repertoire holds 30,000 to 45,000 clones, around 92% seen once, with 26% in the top ten. Sequences were derived from CD8+ T cells from peripheral blood mononuclear cells, sampled before pregnancy. Source of these receptors: a female donor with multiple sclerosis, enrolled in a pregnancy study.

CDR3 loop: CASSNRGRFGNTIYF. DNA for the CDR3: TGTGCCAGCAGCAACAGGGGGCGCTTTGGAAACACCATATATTTT. This sequence joins TRBV2 and TRBJ1-3, with TRBD1 matching over 9 bases. Losses at the gene ends were 6 bases for V and 3 bases for J; bases not matched to a gene: 6. The CDR3 covers 15 residues. The germline V gene encodes CDR1 SNHLY and CDR2 FYNNEI.

The gene calls are TRBV27 and TRBJ2-7; D possibly corresponds to TRBD1 (6 bases). This CDR3 has 16 residues. V was trimmed by 6 bases and J by 1 base, leaving 19 bases between them. In germline, CDR1 is MNHEY, CDR2 SMNVEV (reference sequence). The CDR3, as DNA: TGTGCCAGCAGCACTGTGGACAGAACCAGATCCTACGAGCAGTACTTC. Translation gives CASSTVDRTRSYEQYF.

The chain carries TRBV4-1 and TRBJ2-1, with a tentative D call TRBD2 (6 bases). In germline, CDR1 is MGHRA, CDR2 YSYEKL. The V and J ends lost 0 bases and 4 bases respectively, with 19 bases between them. The CDR3 spans 18 residues. The CDR3 is CASSQEIKGLPAYNEQFF. DNA for the CDR3: TGCGCCAGCAGCCAAGAAATCAAGGGACTTCCTGCGTACAATGAGCAGTTCTTC.